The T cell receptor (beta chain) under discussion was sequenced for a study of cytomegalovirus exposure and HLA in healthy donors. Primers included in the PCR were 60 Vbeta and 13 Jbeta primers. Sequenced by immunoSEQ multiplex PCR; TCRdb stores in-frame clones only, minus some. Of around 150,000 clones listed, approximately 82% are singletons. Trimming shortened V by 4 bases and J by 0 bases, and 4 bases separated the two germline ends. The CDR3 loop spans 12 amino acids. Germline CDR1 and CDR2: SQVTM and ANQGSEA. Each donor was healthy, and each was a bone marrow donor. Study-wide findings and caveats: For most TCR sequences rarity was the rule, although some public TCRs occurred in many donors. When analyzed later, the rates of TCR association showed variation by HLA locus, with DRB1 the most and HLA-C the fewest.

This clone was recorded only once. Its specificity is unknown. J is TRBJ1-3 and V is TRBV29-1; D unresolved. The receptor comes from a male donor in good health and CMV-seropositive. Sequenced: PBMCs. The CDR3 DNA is TGCAGCGTTGCGGGCTCTGGAAACACCATATATTTT. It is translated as CSVAGSGNTIYF. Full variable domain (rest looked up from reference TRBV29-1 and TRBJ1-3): SAVISQKPSRDICQRGTSLTIQCQVDSQVTMMFWYRQQPGQSLTLIATANQGSEATYESGFVIDKFPISRPNLTFSTLTVSNMSPEDSSIYLCSVAGSGNTIYFGEGSWLTVV.